These 22 T cell receptor beta chains were all obtained from the same sample, sequenced in a study of identical twins (dated by TCRdb to about 2016). Library preparation employed 5' RACE. TCRdb records Illumina HiSeq 2000 as the sequencer. Through fastp at Q25 and MiXCR, TCRdb rebuilt clones from the public reads, retaining in-frame beta chains. Merged by CDR3 protein, the rows form single entries marked with the most common genes and DNA. The sample table lists some 1,700,000 distinct CDR3 sequences, roughly 35% of them with a count of one. The ten largest account for over 0.25% of the sample. Source material: cord blood. The receptors shown here come from a newborn girl in good health.

The V and J genes are TRBV2 and TRBJ2-5; D possibly corresponds to TRBD2 (5 bases). Near its end, the DNA agrees better with TRBJ2-7, so the J call may be wrong. Germline CDR1 is SNHLY and CDR2 is FYNNEI. The CDR3 extends over 11 amino acids. The CDR3: CASNIALEQYF. CDR3 nucleotide sequence: TGTGCCAGCAACATAGCGCTCGAGCAGTACTTC.

The chain carries TRBV4-1 and TRBJ1-1, with D maybe TRBD1 (5 bases). The CDR3 length is 15 residues. From germline, CDR1 is MGHRA and CDR2 YSYEKL. V lost 0 bases, J lost 3 bases, and 11 bases lay in between. In DNA, the CDR3 is TGCGCCAGCAGCCAAGATCTTGGCAGGGACACTGAAGCTTTCTTT. It encodes CASSQDLGRDTEAFF.

The rearrangement uses TRBV27 and TRBJ1-1; D is perhaps TRBD1 (5 bases). Trimming pared 7 bases from V and 3 bases from J, leaving 18 bases between. There are 15 residues in the CDR3. Germline V gene sequence: CDR1 MNHEY, CDR2 SMNVEV (reference sequence). CDR3 sequence: CASIGRWGTYTEAFF. The CDR3, as DNA: TGTGCCAGCATCGGGAGGTGGGGGACCTACACTGAAGCTTTCTTT.

The rearrangement uses TRBV12-3 or TRBV12-4 and TRBJ1-1, with D perhaps TRBD1 (6 bases). Trimming removed 3 bases at V and 3 bases at J, with 14 bases between. The CDR3 consists of 15 residues. CDR3: CASSLGGRGDTEAFF. The CDR3, as DNA: TGTGCCAGCAGTTTGGGGGGGCGGGGGGACACTGAAGCTTTCTTT.

This chain uses TRBV20-1 with TRBJ2-1; TRBD1 might be the D (5 bases). Germline V gene lookup returns CDR1 DFQATT and CDR2 SNEGSKA (reference sequence). V was cut by 6 bases and J by 9 bases, with 24 bases left in between. This CDR3 region has 15 residues. The CDR3 coding sequence is TGCAGTGCAGCCCAGGGCGCTGCTAGAGACTCTGAGCAGTTCTTC. Residues: CSAAQGAARDSEQFF.

The CDR3 protein is CASSQQDSGVQTQYF. The CDR3 nucleotides read TGCGCCAGCAGCCAGCAAGATTCAGGGGTACAGACCCAGTACTTC. The chain employs TRBV4-1 and TRBJ2-5; the D gene is possibly TRBD1 (6 bases). Per germline, CDR1 MGHRA and CDR2 YSYEKL. The ends were cut back, 3 bases at V and 6 bases at J, with 17 bases in the middle. CDR3 length: 15 residues.

This chain joins TRBV7-2 and TRBJ1-1; unclear D gene. CDR1 is SGHTA, CDR2 FQGNSA, per germline. V was trimmed by 5 bases and J by 1 base, leaving 14 bases between them. This CDR3 has 15 residues. The CDR3 protein is CASSPRGFGNTEAFF. DNA of the CDR3: TGTGCCAGCAGCCCCAGAGGGTTTGGGAACACTGAAGCTTTCTTT.

The gene calls are TRBV5-1 and TRBJ2-3, with a tentative D call TRBD1 (6 bases). Trimming took off 5 bases at V and 3 bases at J, with 19 bases between the two ends. The length of the CDR3 is 16 residues. CDR1 and CDR2 (germline): SGHRS, YFSETQ. CDR3 DNA sequence: TGCGCCAGCAGTGAGGTCAGGGGAACAGGGACAGATACGCAGTATTTT. Encoded protein: CASSEVRGTGTDTQYF. The full variable domain, with the rest looked up from reference TRBV5-1 and TRBJ2-3, is KAGVTQTPRYLIKTRGQQVTLSCSPISGHRSVSWYQQTPGQGLQFLFEYFSETQRNKGNFPGRFSGRQFSNSRSEMNVSTLELGDSALYLCASSEVRGTGTDTQYFGPGTRLTVL.

This clonotype has just a few counts. The chain uses TRBV12-3 or TRBV12-4 and TRBJ1-2; D possibly corresponds to TRBD1 (5 bases). V shed 6 bases and J shed 4 bases, with 12 bases lying between them. This CDR3 has 13 residues. The CDR3 spells CASSGHPSYGYTF. The CDR3 DNA sequence: TGTGCCAGCAGCGGACACCCATCCTATGGCTACACCTTC.

In this sample, this clonotype turned up a few times. The V call is TRBV6-1, the J call TRBJ1-2; D unclear. The CDR3 is 13 residues long. CDR1 is MNHNS, CDR2 SASEGT, per germline. V was cut by 0 bases and J by 4 bases, with 6 bases left in between. The CDR3 is CASSEAAGYGYTF. The CDR3 nucleotides read TGTGCCAGCAGTGAAGCGGCAGGCTATGGCTACACCTTC.

This clonotype was counted a single time. The chain joins TRBV6-6 to TRBJ1-3, with D maybe TRBD1 (6 bases). Germline V gene sequence: CDR1 MNHNY, CDR2 SVGAGI (reference sequence). The CDR3 covers 14 residues. The ends were cut back, 7 bases at V and 1 base at J, with 11 bases in the middle. The CDR3 DNA reads as TGTGCCAGCAACGTAGGACAGTCTGGAAACACCATATATTTT. It codes for CASNVGQSGNTIYF.

This clonotype was counted only a few times. The chain combines TRBV18 with TRBJ1-2, with D tentatively TRBD1 (6 bases). Germline CDR1 and CDR2: KGHSH and LQKENI. V gave up 6 bases and J gave up 1 base, with 12 bases separating them. The CDR3 runs 14 residues. DNA of the CDR3: TGTGCCAGCTCCCAAGGACAGCTTAACTATGGCTACACCTTC. Translation: CASSQGQLNYGYTF.

Written as DNA, the CDR3 is TGCGCCAGCAGCCAATTCACTGGGGGGCAGCAGCCCCAGCATTTT. The encoded protein is CASSQFTGGQQPQHF. This chain joins TRBV4-1 and TRBJ1-5; the D gene is possibly TRBD1 (6 bases). The CDR3 has 15 residues. The germline V gene encodes CDR1 MGHRA and CDR2 YSYEKL. V lost 2 bases, J lost 7 bases, and 15 bases lay in between.

The rearrangement uses TRBV7-6 and TRBJ2-1, with 11 bases matching TRBD2. Germline lookup yields CDR1 SGHVS and CDR2 FNYEAQ. The CDR3 loop spans 16 amino acids. V was pared by 4 bases and J by 6 bases, with 8 bases of the junction left unmatched. For the CDR3, the DNA is TGTGCCAGCAGCTCCTTTAGCGGGGGGGCCGTCAATGAGCAGTTCTTC. This translates into CASSSFSGGAVNEQFF.

The rearrangement links TRBV19 to TRBJ2-3; 11 bases line up with TRBD2. There are 15 residues in the CDR3. Germline V CDR1 and CDR2: LNHDA, SQIVND (reference sequence). V shed 3 bases, J shed 5 bases, and the junction held 4 bases outside the gene matches. In nucleotides, the CDR3 is TGTGCCAGTAGTATCCTAGCGGGAGGTCAAGATACGCAGTATTTT. Its translation: CASSILAGGQDTQYF.

V is TRBV4-1 and J is TRBJ1-1; D is undetermined. V lost 0 bases, J lost 8 bases, and 13 bases lay in between. Germline V gives CDR1 MGHRA, CDR2 YSYEKL. The CDR3 loop spans 14 amino acids. CDR3: CASSQDVGPMEAFF. In DNA, the CDR3 is TGCGCCAGCAGCCAAGATGTTGGACCCATGGAAGCTTTCTTT.

The chain uses TRBV12-3 or TRBV12-4 and TRBJ2-7; D is uncertain. Trimming pared 3 bases from V and 5 bases from J, leaving 11 bases between. This CDR3 is 13 amino acids long. The CDR3 nucleotides read TGTGCCAGCAGTTTGATACTGAACAACGAGCAGTACTTC. It codes for CASSLILNNEQYF.

The J gene is TRBJ1-2, the V gene TRBV13, with TRBD1 as a possible D gene (6 bases). V lost 1 base and J lost 0, with 15 bases in between. The CDR3 sequence is 17 residues long. Germline CDR1 reads PRHDT; CDR2 reads FYEKMQ (reference sequence). The CDR3, as DNA: TGTGCCAGCAGCTTAGCCCGGACAGCGGGGACTAACTATGGCTACACCTTC. Protein sequence: CASSLARTAGTNYGYTF.

The rearrangement links TRBV5-5 to TRBJ2-7; 13 nucleotides match TRBD2. TRBJ2-5 explains the end of the DNA better; the J call may be wrong. The germline CDR1 and CDR2 sequences are SGHKS and YYEKEE (reference sequence). This CDR3 spans 16 amino acids. CDR3 nucleotides: TGTGCCAGCAGCCCATTGACTAGCGGGGGGATAAAGACCCAGTACTTC. Amino acids: CASSPLTSGGIKTQYF.

This chain joins TRBV2 and TRBJ2-1; D uncertain. The CDR3 extends over 15 amino acids. Per germline, CDR1 SNHLY and CDR2 FYNNEI. Trimming left V 2 bases short and J 5 bases short, with 13 bases between. The CDR3 sequence is CASSEKWSTNNEQFF. Here the CDR3 DNA reads TGTGCCAGCAGTGAAAAATGGTCAACAAACAATGAGCAGTTCTTC.

V usage is TRBV7-2 and J usage is TRBJ2-1; possible D gene TRBD1, 7 bases. Trimming left V 2 bases short and J 14 bases short, with 10 bases between. Germline V gene lookup returns CDR1 SGHTA and CDR2 FQGNSA. This CDR3 spans 11 amino acids. The CDR3, as DNA: TGTGCCAGCAGCTTAAGCAGGGGGGAGTTCTTC. Translation: CASSLSRGEFF.

The rearrangement joins TRBV11-2 to TRBJ1-2; TRBD1 might be the D (6 bases). CDR3 length: 14 residues. V dropped 5 bases and J dropped 8 bases, with 18 bases sitting between them. Germline V gives CDR1 SGHAT, CDR2 FQNNGV. The CDR3 DNA reads as TGTGCCAGCAGCCAAGGACAGCCACTTAGGGGCTACACCTTC. Amino acid sequence: CASSQGQPLRGYTF. Complete variable domain (other parts from reference TRBV11-2 and TRBJ1-2): EAGVAQSPRYKIIEKRQSVAFWCNPISGHATLYWYQQILGQGPKLLIQFQNNGVVDDSQLPKDRFSAERLKGVDSTLKIQPAKLEDSAVYLCASSQGQPLRGYTFGSGTRLTVV.